The TCR beta chain under discussion was sequenced for a study of blood T cells in healthy people across ages. Study-wide findings and caveats: TCR beta diversity per million T cells fell roughly linearly with age.

The CDR3 runs to 16 residues. V was pared by 5 bases and J by 0 bases, with 17 bases between. Germline loops: CDR1 LNHDA, CDR2 SQIVND (reference sequence). A second PCR of roughly 7 to 11 cycles used a sample-barcoded 5' primer and a J-beta primer mix. MiXCR, applied by TCRdb to the 5' RACE reads, yields one record per CDR3 protein. Seen here are over a million distinct CDR3 sequences, approximately 25% observed once, and the top ten hold around 0.75%. Donation came from healthy Caucasian individuals in Russia who were aged 6 to 90. Every donor provided approximately 9.2 milliliters of peripheral blood. As regards this clonotype: What it binds is not known.

These data were also reused for a study on T cells of mothers and their children. This second report adds: The cDNA synthesis received all extracted RNA, at about 1.5 ug per 15 ul.

The rearrangement joins TRBV19 to TRBJ2-7; maybe TRBD2 (5 bases). The clonotype originates from a girl aged 2-10 years in good health. The sequencing sample was made of blood. The CDR3 coding sequence is TGTGCCAGTAGTTCGCTTGGTAGCGAGAGCTCCTACGAGCAGTACTTC. Amino acid sequence: CASSSLGSESSYEQYF.